The sequence of this T cell receptor (beta chain) was determined in a study of cytomegalovirus exposure and HLA in healthy donors. Germline V gives CDR1 SNHLY, CDR2 FYNNEI. Trimming took 2 bases from V and 0 from J; bases not matched to a gene: 3. The CDR3 is 15 amino acids. 13 Jbeta primers and 60 Vbeta primers were used for the PCR. How the authors handled the data: An analysis that came later counted 60 million to 80 million unique TCR beta chains, approximately 10 million shared. TCRdb keeps only in-frame clones here, not all; method: immunoSEQ multiplex PCR. The DNA was the basis for D and trimming; V, J and clone size are from that table. The sample holds 150,000 to 200,000 clones; approximately 72% are singletons and the top ten take roughly 2.5%. About this clone itself: Its antigen remains unknown. The sample has other DNA sequences that encode this CDR3 too.

Study findings and constraints: The authors enumerated some 170 TCR beta chains as linked to cytomegalovirus.

The chain links TRBV2 to TRBJ1-1; 7 bases are a match to TRBD1. The sample taken for sequencing was PBMCs. The receptor was isolated from a human donor in good health. The CDR3 region has the DNA TGTGCCAGCAGTGAACAGACAGGGATGAACACTGAAGCTTTCTTT. This translates into CASSEQTGMNTEAFF.